These T cell receptor beta chains were read from a single sample in a study of cytomegalovirus exposure and HLA in healthy donors. Libraries were prepared by immunoSEQ multiplex PCR; TCRdb keeps only in-frame clonotypes and omits some of them. The table shows some 90,000 clones, with over 55% occurring only once. The source material was PBMCs. The receptors come from a boy younger than 18 in good health and CMV-seropositive. The CDR3 runs from the conserved cysteine through the conserved F or W. A D gene is named only where the DNA matches it firmly. Not all rows give a size; the values are once, few, many and, for expanded clones, a class.

D,V,J,size,CDR3,DNA
TRBD2,TRBV15,TRBJ2-7,.,CATSREWGDGREGYEQYF,TGTGCCACCAGCAGAGAATGGGGAGACGGGAGGGAGGGCTACGAGCAGTACTTC
.,TRBV27,TRBJ1-1,few,CASSTRGNTEAFF,TGTGCCAGCAGTACTCGAGGGAACACTGAAGCTTTCTTT
TRBD2,TRBV15,TRBJ2-1,.,CATSPLLGLAHNEQFF,TGTGCCACCAGCCCACTCCTAGGACTAGCCCACAATGAGCAGTTCTTC
.,TRBV6-1,TRBJ2-7,once,CASSEDRVHEQYF,TGTGCCAGCAGTGAAGACAGGGTGCACGAGCAGTACTTC
.,TRBV9,TRBJ1-6,.,CASSVDGRENSPLHF,TGTGCCAGCAGCGTAGATGGCAGGGAAAATTCACCCCTCCACTTT
.,TRBV7-6,TRBJ2-7,.,CASSLVPRQDPYEQYF,TGTGCCAGCAGCTTAGTTCCGAGACAGGATCCCTACGAGCAGTACTTC
.,TRBV7-2,TRBJ1-1,few,CASGAGRNTEAFF,TGTGCCAGCGGGGCAGGAAGAAACACTGAAGCTTTCTTT
.,TRBV7-9,TRBJ1-1,.,CASSLAMGGRTEAFF,TGTGCCAGCAGCTTAGCGATGGGGGGTAGGACTGAAGCTTTCTTT
.,TRBV30,TRBJ2-7,.,CASRQARASEQYF,TGTGCCTCCAGACAGGCCAGGGCATCCGAGCAGTACTTC
.,TRBV7-2,TRBJ2-7,few,CASSRRRDSYEQYF,TGTGCCAGCAGCCGTCGGCGGGATTCCTACGAGCAGTACTTC
.,TRBV12-1,TRBJ2-2,.,CASRPGPGGTGELFF,TGTGCCAGCAGGCCGGGACCGGGAGGCACCGGGGAGCTGTTTTTT
TRBD1,TRBV30,TRBJ1-5,.,CAWSDRGNQPQHF,TGTGCCTGGTCGGACAGGGGGAATCAGCCCCAGCATTTT
.,TRBV5-1,TRBJ2-7,.,CASSRTSRSSYEQYF,TGCGCCAGCAGCCGCACTAGCAGGAGCTCCTACGAGCAGTACTTC
.,TRBV6-5,TRBJ2-3,.,CASTHDPGSTDTQYF,TGTGCCAGCACCCACGACCCGGGATCCACAGATACGCAGTATTTT
TRBD1,TRBV11-2,TRBJ2-1,.,CASRRQGYEQFF,TGTGCCAGCAGAAGACAGGGCTATGAGCAGTTCTTC
TRBD2,TRBV5-5,TRBJ2-5,.,CASSPGLANDQETQYF,TGTGCCAGCAGCCCGGGACTAGCGAACGACCAAGAGACCCAGTACTTC
TRBD1,TRBV14,TRBJ2-1,.,CASSQVGQGNEQFF,TGTGCCAGCAGCCAAGTTGGACAGGGCAATGAGCAGTTCTTC
.,TRBV5-1,TRBJ1-4,.,CASSLASTSEKLFF,TGCGCCAGCAGCTTGGCTAGTACGAGTGAAAAACTGTTTTTT
TRBD2,TRBV6-1,TRBJ2-5,few,CASMGGRGWETQYF,TGTGCCAGCATGGGCGGGAGAGGTTGGGAGACCCAGTACTTC
.,TRBV9,TRBJ1-2,.,CASSARQGSVGGYTF,TGTGCCAGCAGCGCCCGTCAGGGATCGGTAGGTGGCTACACCTTC
TRBD1,TRBV27,TRBJ2-7,.,CASRQTPAGQGSEQYF,TGTGCCAGCAGGCAGACCCCAGCGGGACAGGGCTCCGAGCAGTACTTC
.,TRBV30,TRBJ1-4,.,CAWTPFQGPNEKLFF,TGTGCCTGGACCCCATTCCAGGGCCCTAATGAAAAACTGTTTTTT
TRBD1,TRBV30,TRBJ1-2,few,CAWAAKDREHGYTF,TGTGCCTGGGCGGCCAAAGACAGGGAACATGGCTACACCTTC
.,TRBV25-1,TRBJ1-4,.,CASSESGREKLFF,TGTGCCAGCAGTGAATCAGGCAGAGAAAAACTGTTTTTT
TRBD1,TRBV27,TRBJ1-1,.,CASSLNRGNTEAFF,TGTGCCAGCAGTTTAAACAGGGGGAACACTGAAGCTTTCTTT
.,TRBV4-1,TRBJ1-6,.,CASSQEMQAGNNSPLHF,TGCGCCAGCAGCCAAGAGATGCAGGCAGGGAATAATTCACCCCTCCACTTT
TRBD1,TRBV5-6,TRBJ1-6,.,CASSLFVGGRNSPLNF,TGTGCCAGCAGCTTGTTTGTAGGGGGCAGGAATTCACCCCTCAACTTT
TRBD2,TRBV5-4,TRBJ2-3,.,CASSLLAGGRSDTQYF,TGTGCCAGCAGCTTACTAGCGGGAGGGCGTTCAGATACGCAGTATTTT
TRBD2,TRBV2,TRBJ2-3,few,CASSDGRGGPSTDTQYF,TGTGCCAGCAGTGATGGCCGGGGGGGCCCTAGCACAGATACGCAGTATTTT
.,TRBV7-8,TRBJ2-7,few,CASSLEGQGLTYEQYF,TGTGCCAGCAGCTTAGAAGGGCAGGGCTTAACCTACGAGCAGTACTTC
TRBD2,TRBV7-9,TRBJ2-2,.,CASSPPSLGGTWTGELFF,TGTGCCAGCAGCCCACCTAGTTTGGGGGGGACGTGGACCGGGGAGCTGTTTTTT
TRBD2,TRBV7-9,TRBJ2-3,.,CASSLATSGVDTQYF,TGTGCCAGCAGCTTAGCTACTAGCGGGGTAGATACGCAGTATTTT
.,TRBV2,TRBJ1-1,.,CASRYNTQGAEAFF,TGTGCCAGCAGGTATAATACACAGGGCGCTGAAGCTTTCTTT
TRBD2,TRBV5-1,TRBJ2-1,once,CASSWSGGPSYNEQFF,TGCGCCAGCAGTTGGTCGGGAGGGCCGTCCTACAATGAGCAGTTCTTC
TRBD1,TRBV4-1,TRBJ1-2,few,CASSRQGPTNYGYTF,TGCGCCAGCAGCCGACAGGGACCAACTAACTATGGCTACACCTTC
.,TRBV7-9,TRBJ1-5,once,CASSQIQGPPQHF,TGTGCTAGCAGCCAAATCCAGGGGCCGCCCCAGCATTTT
TRBD2,TRBV4-1,TRBJ2-7,.,CASSLPPGLANEQYF,TGCGCCAGCAGCCTTCCCCCGGGACTAGCTAACGAGCAGTACTTC
.,TRBV19,TRBJ2-3,few,CASSEAIGTDTQYF,TGTGCCAGTAGTGAAGCGATCGGCACAGATACGCAGTATTTT
.,TRBV6-5,TRBJ1-2,.,CASRQSNYGYTF,TGTGCCAGCAGACAGTCTAACTATGGCTACACCTTC
TRBD1,TRBV5-1,TRBJ1-1,.,CASSSTGDHTEAFF,TGCGCCAGCAGCTCGACAGGGGATCACACTGAAGCTTTCTTT
TRBD1,TRBV2,TRBJ1-4,few,CASTGQGNEKLFF,TGTGCCAGCACCGGACAGGGTAATGAAAAACTGTTTTTT
.,TRBV5-4,TRBJ1-2,.,CASSQGVEGYTF,TGTGCCAGCAGCCAAGGAGTAGAGGGCTACACCTTC
TRBD2,TRBV6-5,TRBJ2-7,.,CATRISGSGEQYF,TGTGCCACCCGAATTAGCGGGAGTGGCGAGCAGTACTTC
.,TRBV4-3,TRBJ2-7,.,CASSQLLAPEDEQYF,TGCGCCAGCAGCCAACTCCTAGCGCCGGAGGACGAGCAGTACTTC
TRBD2,TRBV5-8,TRBJ2-7,few,CASSFVAGGPRSTYEQYF,TGTGCCAGCAGCTTTGTAGCGGGAGGCCCACGATCGACCTACGAGCAGTACTTC
TRBD1,TRBV5-1,TRBJ1-3,.,CASSSQAGGYGNTIYF,TGCGCCAGCAGCTCGCAGGCAGGGGGATACGGAAACACCATATATTTT
TRBD1,TRBV5-4,TRBJ1-6,.,CASSLTGERSPLHF,TGTGCCAGCAGCTTGACAGGGGAGCGATCACCCCTCCACTTT
.,TRBV30,TRBJ1-4,.,CAWSPIGGEKLFF,TGTGCCTGGAGTCCGATCGGGGGTGAAAAACTGTTTTTT
.,TRBV9,TRBJ1-2,.,CASSDFGGVDYGYTF,TGTGCCAGCAGTGACTTTGGGGGGGTGGACTATGGCTACACCTTC
TRBD1,TRBV28,TRBJ1-4,.,CASSRPGTVLKLFF,TGTGCCAGCAGCCGTCCCGGGACAGTGTTGAAACTGTTTTTT
.,TRBV6-6,TRBJ2-3,.,CASTTVLAGRTDTQYF,TGTGCCAGCACCACGGTCTTGGCGGGAAGGACAGATACGCAGTATTTT
.,TRBV7-2,TRBJ2-1,.,CASTTRLGPDEQFF,TGTGCCAGCACCACCAGACTAGGACCCGATGAGCAGTTCTTC
.,TRBV6-4,TRBJ1-5,.,CASSMGGGNSNQPQHF,TGTGCCAGCAGTATGGGTGGGGGGAATAGCAATCAGCCCCAGCATTTT
TRBD2,TRBV13,TRBJ2-6,.,CASSPAGRGANVLTF,TGTGCCAGCAGCCCGGCCGGGAGGGGGGCCAACGTCCTGACTTTC
.,TRBV5-6,TRBJ1-5,.,CASSLSSGNQPQNF,TGTGCCAGCAGCTTGAGTTCGGGTAATCAGCCCCAGAATTTT
.,TRBV19,TRBJ2-1,.,CASSIGLSSYNEQFF,TGTGCCAGTAGTATAGGTCTGAGCTCCTACAATGAGCAGTTCTTC
TRBD1,TRBV9,TRBJ2-1,.,CASSVAGQGYNEQFF,TGTGCCAGCAGCGTAGCGGGACAGGGCTACAATGAGCAGTTCTTC
TRBD2,TRBV2,TRBJ2-4,.,CASSEVAGGTIQYF,TGTGCCAGCAGTGAAGTAGCGGGAGGGACCATTCAGTACTTC
.,TRBV7-9,TRBJ1-4,.,CASSLVGLENEKLFF,TGTGCCAGCAGCTTAGTGGGACTGGAGAATGAAAAACTGTTTTTT
TRBD2,TRBV29-1,TRBJ2-7,.,CSAGRGGSDEQYF,TGCAGCGCTGGGAGGGGTGGTTCGGACGAGCAGTACTTC